The 16 T cell receptor beta chains listed next were all sequenced from one sample in a study of T cell repertoires in cytomegalovirus infection. These receptors have no identified antigens. MiXCR, run by TCRdb on the reads, gives a single entry per CDR3 protein. Of tens of thousands of distinct CDR3 sequences in the sample, around 18% are singletons; the top ten hold roughly 60%. The starting material was CD8+ T cells from cultured PBMCs, obtained from culture after CMV antigen stimulation. These receptors were collected from a human donor in good health (CMV status not recorded). Some clones in this sample may be carry-over from other donors' samples.

This clonotype has a handful of counts. This rearrangement joins TRBV12-3 or TRBV12-4 to TRBJ1-1; TRBD1 might be the D (5 bases). V lost 2 bases and J lost 1, with 8 bases in between. The CDR3 sequence is 14 residues long. CDR3 DNA: TGTGCCAGCAGTTTAAACAGGCAGAACACTGAAGCTTTCTTT. It codes for CASSLNRQNTEAFF.

The gene calls are TRBV5-1 and TRBJ1-2; 7 positions match TRBD1. J gave up 6 bases and V 4 bases, and 18 bases lay outside the gene matches. This CDR3 comprises 17 residues. From germline, CDR1 is SGHRS and CDR2 YFSETQ. CDR3 sequence: CASSPLGSRGDQDGYTF. As DNA, the CDR3 is TGCGCCAGCAGCCCCTTAGGATCCAGGGGGGACCAGGATGGCTACACCTTC.

The CDR3 spells CASSAVGRGSTDTQYF. In nucleotides, the CDR3 is TGTGCCAGCAGCGCTGTCGGAAGGGGTAGCACAGATACGCAGTATTTT. This chain uses TRBV7-6 with TRBJ2-3; tentative D call: TRBD1 (5 bases). Trimming pared 5 bases from V and 0 bases from J, leaving 15 bases between. In germline, CDR1 is SGHVS, CDR2 FNYEAQ. The CDR3 is made up of 16 amino acids.

This clonotype showed up many times. The chain employs TRBV6-5 and TRBJ2-3, with D possibly matching TRBD2 (5 bases). The CDR3 runs 15 residues. Trimming pared 2 bases from V and 0 bases from J, leaving 9 bases between. Germline V gives CDR1 MNHEY, CDR2 SVGAGI. Written as DNA, the CDR3 is TGTGCCAGCAGTTACGGTGGCGGGAGCACAGATACGCAGTATTTT. Protein sequence: CASSYGGGSTDTQYF.

The chain combines TRBV11-2 with TRBJ2-7; D possibly corresponds to TRBD1 (6 bases). Trimming cost V 5 bases and J 5 bases, with 19 bases left between them. Germline-derived CDR1 and CDR2 are SGHAT and FQNNGV. This CDR3 contains 15 residues. CDR3 DNA: TGTGCCAGCAGCCTTAGGGACACCTTTTGGGACGAGCAGTACTTC. Protein: CASSLRDTFWDEQYF. The full variable domain, completed using reference TRBV11-2 and TRBJ2-7, is EAGVAQSPRYKIIEKRQSVAFWCNPISGHATLYWYQQILGQGPKLLIQFQNNGVVDDSQLPKDRFSAERLKGVDSTLKIQPAKLEDSAVYLCASSLRDTFWDEQYFGPGTRLTVT.

This clonotype was observed a handful of times. J is TRBJ2-3 and V is TRBV7-9; 7 bases map to TRBD1. With 5 bases clipped from V and 4 bases from J, the junction kept 9 bases outside the gene matches. The CDR3 sequence is 15 residues long. CDR1 and CDR2 (germline): SEHNR, FQNEAQ (reference sequence). This CDR3 reads CASSAKGAGADTQYF. The CDR3 DNA follows: TGTGCCAGCAGCGCCAAGGGGGCTGGAGCAGATACGCAGTATTTT.

This clonotype was counted a few times. DNA for the CDR3: TGTGCCAGCAGCGCTGGATCGGGGGGGTTCTACGAGCAGTACTTC. Translating gives CASSAGSGGFYEQYF. This chain links TRBV5-6 with TRBJ2-7, with 8 bases that match TRBD2. CDR3 length: 15 residues. V was pared by 4 bases and J by 3 bases, with 9 bases of the junction left unmatched. Per the germline V gene, CDR1 is SGHDT and CDR2 is YYEEEE. Complete variable domain (other parts from reference TRBV5-6 and TRBJ2-7): DAGVTQSPTHLIKTRGQQVTLRCSPKSGHDTVSWYQQALGQGPQFIFQYYEEEERQRGNFPDRFSGHQFPNYSSELNVNALLLGDSALYLCASSAGSGGFYEQYFGPGTRLTVT.

This clonotype was counted a few times. The rearrangement links TRBV7-2 to TRBJ2-1, with 8 bases aligning to TRBD1. This CDR3 is 15 amino acids long. CDR1 SGHTA and CDR2 FQGNSA come from the germline V gene. V was clipped by 4 bases and J by 10 bases; unmatched bases: 12. The CDR3 sequence: CASSSPPGQGGEQFF. DNA for the CDR3: TGTGCCAGCAGCTCCCCCCCCGGACAGGGCGGCGAGCAGTTCTTC. Drawing the rest from reference TRBV7-2 and TRBJ2-1, the complete variable domain is GAGVSQSPSNKVTEKGKDVELRCDPISGHTALYWYRQSLGQGLEFLIYFQGNSAPDKSGLPSDRFSAERTGGSVSTLTIQRTQQEDSAVYLCASSSPPGQGGEQFFGPGTRLTVL.

The chain couples TRBV25-1 to TRBJ1-5; D unclear. The germline V and J ends were trimmed by 0 bases and 4 bases, with 7 bases remaining between them. The CDR3 consists of 14 residues. Germline CDR1 is MGHDK and CDR2 is SYGVNS. CDR3 residues: CASSEYARNQPQHF. The CDR3, as DNA: TGTGCCAGCAGTGAATATGCTCGTAATCAGCCCCAGCATTTT.

DNA for the CDR3: TGTGCCAGCAGCTTTTTCCCCACGGGGTACGAGCAGTACTTC. It specifies CASSFFPTGYEQYF. This chain uses TRBV7-2 with TRBJ2-7, with D perhaps matching TRBD2 (5 bases). Trimming pared 3 bases from V and 4 bases from J, leaving 13 bases between. The CDR3 consists of 14 residues. Germline lookup yields CDR1 SGHTA and CDR2 FQGNSA. The entire variable domain, with the rest obtained from reference TRBV7-2 and TRBJ2-7, is as follows: GAGVSQSPSNKVTEKGKDVELRCDPISGHTALYWYRQSLGQGLEFLIYFQGNSAPDKSGLPSDRFSAERTGGSVSTLTIQRTQQEDSAVYLCASSFFPTGYEQYFGPGTRLTVT.

This clonotype has only a few counts. DNA for the CDR3: TGTGCCAGCAGTGAAGGCCGCAACACTGAAGCTTTCTTT. Its protein product is CASSEGRNTEAFF. This sequence joins TRBV25-1 and TRBJ1-1, with D unclear. This CDR3 region has 13 residues. Between the trimmed V and J ends, which lost 2 bases and 2 bases, there was a span of 6 bases. Germline CDR1 reads MGHDK; CDR2 reads SYGVNS.

The V and J genes are TRBV7-2 and TRBJ2-3; 12 bases are a match to TRBD2. This CDR3 is built from 20 residues. Germline loops: CDR1 SGHTA, CDR2 FQGNSA. V was pared by 4 bases and J by 6 bases, with 20 bases of the junction left unmatched. The CDR3 loop reads CASSSSIILAGGHEFDTQYF. The CDR3 nucleotides are TGTGCCAGCAGCTCAAGCATAATTCTAGCGGGGGGGCATGAATTTGATACGCAGTATTTT.

This clonotype was detected a few times. The chain couples TRBV6-8 to TRBJ2-1; a possible D gene is TRBD1 (5 bases). The V gene's germline CDR1 is MNHGY and CDR2 SAAAGT. CDR3 size: 15 residues. V lost 5 bases and J lost 0, with 11 bases in between. For the CDR3, the DNA is TGTGCCAGCAGTCAGACAGTCACCTCCTACAATGAGCAGTTCTTC. It is translated as CASSQTVTSYNEQFF.

The V call is TRBV5-4, the J call TRBJ1-1, with a tentative D call TRBD1 (5 bases). V lost 0 bases and J lost 2, with 8 bases in between. Germline lookup yields CDR1 SGHNT and CDR2 YYREEE (reference sequence). This CDR3 is built from 14 residues. The CDR3 DNA reads TGTGCCAGCAGCTTGGTTGGGGGAAACACTGAAGCTTTCTTT. This sequence encodes CASSLVGGNTEAFF.

The J gene is TRBJ2-7, the V gene TRBV6-6; maybe TRBD2 (6 bases). Germline V gene lookup returns CDR1 MNHNY and CDR2 SVGAGI (reference sequence). The CDR3 is 12 amino acids. Trimming cost V 0 bases and J 7 bases, with 7 bases left between them. CDR3 in amino acids: CASSYSEGEQYF. CDR3 coding DNA: TGTGCCAGCAGTTACTCGGAGGGGGAGCAGTACTTC.

The CDR3: CASSRGGEAFF. The CDR3 nucleotides are TGCGCCAGCAGCCGAGGAGGTGAAGCTTTCTTT. This chain links TRBV4-1 with TRBJ1-1; D unclear. The V end was cut by 4 bases, the J end by 7 bases, with 7 bases between. CDR3 length: 11 amino acids. The V gene's germline CDR1 is MGHRA and CDR2 YSYEKL.